Each of the 15 T cell receptor beta chains below was sequenced from the same sample in a study of T cell repertoires in ileal Crohn's disease. TCRdb's copy holds only in-frame clones and misses some; the assay was immunoSEQ multiplex PCR. The data show around 4,000 clones, with roughly 85% seen just once and around 13% held by the top ten. Indicated time point: neoterminal ileum biopsy at postoperative endoscopy, about 6 months after surgery. The sample comprised ileal tissue. Receptors were obtained from an adult with Crohn's disease.

The chain joins TRBV7-6 to TRBJ2-3; D perhaps matches TRBD2 (6 bases). Per germline, CDR1 SGHVS and CDR2 FNYEAQ. V was cut by 5 bases and J by 1 base, with 19 bases left in between. The CDR3 sequence is 17 residues long. The CDR3 loop is CASSIPPDGGGTDTQYF. DNA for the CDR3: TGTGCCAGCAGCATCCCCCCGGACGGGGGTGGCACAGATACGCAGTATTTT.

The DNA for the CDR3 is TGTGCCATCAGTGAGGACAGGCCACCTTTTGCAACTAATGAAAAACTGTTTTTT. Its protein is CAISEDRPPFATNEKLFF. The chain recombines TRBV10-3 with TRBJ1-4, with TRBD1 as a possible D gene (6 bases). CDR3 length: 18 amino acids. CDR1 ENHRY and CDR2 SYGVKD come from the germline V gene. V was trimmed by 2 bases and J by 0 bases, leaving 16 bases between them.

The sample holds a few counts of this clone. The rearrangement links TRBV19 to TRBJ1-3; tentative D call: TRBD1 (6 bases). Germline V gene sequence: CDR1 LNHDA, CDR2 SQIVND (reference sequence). V shed 4 bases and J shed 4 bases, with 8 bases lying between them. CDR3 size: 13 residues. CDR3 loop: CASSTDRGNTIYF. In DNA, the CDR3 is TGTGCCAGTAGTACCGACAGGGGAAACACCATATATTTT.

The V call is TRBV10-3, the J call TRBJ2-1, with 12 nucleotides matching TRBD2. This CDR3 spans 14 amino acids. Per germline, CDR1 ENHRY and CDR2 SYGVKD. After removal of 7 bases from V and 6 bases from J, the junction contained 4 bases not matched to a gene. The CDR3 nucleotides are TGTGCCATCAAGGCTAGCGGGGGGGCCAATGAGCAGTTCTTC. It specifies CAIKASGGANEQFF.

Only a few counts were recorded for this clone. V and J are TRBV18 and TRBJ1-3, with D hard to call. In germline, CDR1 is KGHSH, CDR2 LQKENI. Between the trimmed V and J ends, which lost 0 bases and 2 bases, there was a span of 11 bases. The length of the CDR3 is 16 residues. CDR3 amino acids: CASSPPDYGAGNTIYF. The CDR3 nucleotides are TGTGCCAGCTCACCACCGGACTATGGGGCTGGAAACACCATATATTTT.

The chain employs TRBV27 and TRBJ2-2, with D maybe TRBD1 (6 bases). V gave up 5 bases and J gave up 3 bases, with 10 bases separating them. Germline-derived CDR1 and CDR2 are MNHEY and SMNVEV (reference sequence). CDR3 size: 14 residues. DNA of the CDR3: TGTGCCAGCAGTCTACAGGGACACACCGGGGAGCTGTTTTTT. Translation gives CASSLQGHTGELFF.

The V call is TRBV5-1, the J call TRBJ2-5, with 8 bases fitting TRBD1. The CDR3 is 14 amino acids. Germline CDR1 reads SGHRS; CDR2 reads YFSETQ. The V gene end was trimmed by 3 bases and the J gene end by 4 bases; junction bases not matched to a gene: 5. The CDR3 DNA follows: TGCGCCAGCAGCTCGGGACAGGCTCTAGAGACCCAGTACTTC. Translated, it gives CASSSGQALETQYF.

This chain links TRBV9 with TRBJ2-7; no clear D. The V end was cut by 0 bases, the J end by 5 bases, with 15 bases between. This CDR3 contains 15 residues. Germline lookup yields CDR1 SGDLS and CDR2 YYNGEE. DNA of the CDR3: TGTGCCAGCAGCGTAGGTTCAGGATATTCGAACGAGCAGTACTTC. Translation gives CASSVGSGYSNEQYF.

This clone was observed once. The chain recombines TRBV11-2 with TRBJ2-5, with 7 positions matching TRBD2. The CDR3 consists of 16 residues. CDR1 SGHAT and CDR2 FQNNGV come from the germline V gene. V shed 1 base and J 5 bases; nucleotides not matched to a gene: 10. The CDR3 region is CASSLAGPGGAETQYF. The DNA of the CDR3 is TGTGCCAGCAGCTTAGCCGGTCCGGGAGGTGCGGAGACCCAGTACTTC.

The chain is built from TRBV11-3 and TRBJ2-5; D uncertain. This CDR3 spans 14 amino acids. The germline V gene has CDR1 SGHNT and CDR2 YENEEA. Trimming took 3 bases from V and 2 from J, leaving 10 bases between them. The CDR3 loop is CASSFLQMQETQYF. The CDR3 coding sequence is TGTGCCAGCAGCTTCTTGCAGATGCAAGAGACCCAGTACTTC.

The genes are TRBV28 and TRBJ2-7; 13 nucleotides match TRBD2. The CDR3 totals 18 residues. V trimming: 6 bases; J trimming: 3 bases; junction bases outside the gene matches: 14. Germline values: CDR1 MDHEN, CDR2 SYDVKM. The CDR3 nucleotides are TGTGCCAGCAGCGAGCCGCGGGGACTAGCGGGGATTCACTACGAGCAGTACTTC. This sequence encodes CASSEPRGLAGIHYEQYF. Full variable domain (missing parts from reference TRBV28 and TRBJ2-7): DVKVTQSSRYLVKRTGEKVFLECVQDMDHENMFWYRQDPGLGLRLIYFSYDVKMKEKGDIPEGYSVSREKKERFSLILESASTNQTSMYLCASSEPRGLAGIHYEQYFGPGTRLTVT.

The chain has TRBV6-5 and TRBJ2-7; TRBD1 is a possible D gene (8 bases). CDR1 is MNHEY and CDR2 is SVGAGI in the germline V gene. This CDR3 region has 12 residues. V lost 8 bases and J lost 6, with 14 bases in between. The CDR3 DNA reads as TGTGCCAGCGGACAGGGAGGGTCCGAGCAGTACTTC. Translation: CASGQGGSEQYF.

This chain uses TRBV4-2 with TRBJ2-2; 7 nucleotides align to TRBD2. The J segment lost 3 bases and the V segment lost 5 bases, leaving 6 bases of the junction unmatched. Germline CDR1 and CDR2: LGHNA and YNFKEQ. This CDR3 region has 15 residues. The CDR3 loop reads CASSYGGGHTGELFF. CDR3 nucleotides: TGTGCCAGCAGCTACGGCGGGGGACACACCGGGGAGCTGTTTTTT.

The V gene is TRBV19, the J gene TRBJ1-5; TRBD1 might be the D (6 bases). Germline CDR1 is LNHDA and CDR2 is SQIVND (reference sequence). V was shortened by 11 bases and J by 3 bases, with 14 bases between the two germline ends. CDR3 length: 13 residues. CDR3 nucleotide sequence: TGTGCCGGGGCAGGGGATGTCAATCAGCCCCAGCATTTT. Encoded protein: CAGAGDVNQPQHF.

Comment on this clone: At the DNA level, this CDR3 is encoded by other sequences in the same sample as well. The chain carries TRBV5-6 and TRBJ1-6; unclear D gene. V was trimmed by 2 bases and J by 10 bases, leaving 13 bases between them. Germline lookup yields CDR1 SGHDT and CDR2 YYEEEE. The CDR3 covers 14 residues. The CDR3 nucleotides are TGTGCCAGCAGCTTACTGGCGGGAAAATCACCCCTCCACTTT. Residues: CASSLLAGKSPLHF.